This TCR beta chain was recovered during a study of regulatory T cells in long-lasting Graves disease. Time point defined: newly diagnosed GD, antithyroid drugs for less than 3 months. PBMC-derived RNA was used for the TCR library. The patients were enrolled through endocrinology in Xi'an, China. Relying on iRepertoire HTBI primers and Arm-PCR of CDR3 regions, the team built TCR beta libraries. Via MiXCR, TCRdb re-called the multiplex PCR reads, giving one row per CDR3 protein. The profile shows hundreds of thousands of distinct CDR3 sequences, approximately 16% of them singletons. Only a few counts were recorded for this clonotype. Its antigen is unidentified. Points from the study as a whole: Sharing of public clonotypes was greater in persistent patients (approximately 2,700) than in new patients (around 1,000).

The sample also formed part of further work on T cells in Graves' hyperthyroidism and ophthalmopathy. That source notes: In the first-round RT-PCR of the TCR CDR3, the HTBI primer set was used.

This sample comprised peripheral blood mononuclear cells (PBMCs), obtained at new diagnosis, from a patient treated with antithyroid drugs. This receptor was obtained from a woman aged 35-60 years with Graves disease.

The CDR3 DNA sequence: TGTGCCAGCAGTGAAGAAGGAGGACTAGCGGGGGGGCCTGATGAGCAGTTCTTC. This gives the protein CASSEEGGLAGGPDEQFF. This chain joins TRBV6-2 or TRBV6-3 and TRBJ2-1; 15 bases map to TRBD2. V trimming: 5 bases; J trimming: 8 bases; junction bases outside the gene matches: 13. Germline CDR1 is MNHEY and CDR2 is SVGEGT. This CDR3 region has 18 residues.